This note documents a single T cell receptor (beta chain) sequence. The data were taken from a study of blood T cell repertoires in COVID-19. Study information: Nucleic acid was either cDNA or gDNA, and it came from T cells, B-cell-depleted T cells, or PBMCs.

Sequenced by immunoSEQ multiplex PCR; TCRdb stores in-frame clones only, minus some. The table lists 64,000 or so clones, around 80% of them singletons. The V gene lost 0 bases and the J gene lost 5 bases, with 16 bases spanning the gap. Germline CDR1 and CDR2: SGHVS and FNYEAQ. This CDR3 has 16 residues. Sequenced sample: peripheral blood. The receptor comes from an older man with acute or convalescent COVID-19. This chain joins TRBV7-6 and TRBJ2-5; D perhaps matches TRBD2 (6 bases). The CDR3 reads CASSLARGSDYETQYF. The DNA of the CDR3 is TGTGCCAGCAGCTTAGCGCGGGGTAGCGACTATGAGACCCAGTACTTC.